The next 9 T cell receptor beta chains were all read from a single sample in a study of regulatory T cells in long-lasting Graves disease (dated by TCRdb to the early 2020s). The method was multiplex PCR. For sequencing, an Illumina HiSeq 4000 was employed. CDR3 regions were amplified by Arm-PCR with iRepertoire HTBI primers to construct TCR beta libraries. The raw public reads went through TCRdb reprocessing: fastp at Q25, MiXCR clone calling, in-frame beta chains kept. Each entry is one CDR3 protein sequence, shown with its most common DNA and genes. The sample table records about 210,000 distinct CDR3 sequences; approximately 18% of these occur just once. Clones ranked in the top ten supply over 9.5% of the sample. The time point label here, explained by the study, means: newly diagnosed GD, antithyroid drugs for less than 3 months. RNA was extracted from PBMCs in TRIzol for both TCR sequencing and RNA sequencing.

This same sample was also part of a study on T cells in Graves' hyperthyroidism and ophthalmopathy.

This specimen was peripheral blood mononuclear cells (PBMCs), taken at new diagnosis, from a patient treated with antithyroid drugs. The receptors here all came from a woman aged 25 to 45 with Graves disease. Donor details come from another sample of the same person, matched by shared clones.

The chain employs TRBV6-1 and TRBJ1-1, with 12 bases matching TRBD1. This CDR3 comprises 16 residues. Germline loops: CDR1 MNHNS, CDR2 SASEGT. V was clipped by 2 bases and J by 5 bases; unmatched bases: 6. The CDR3 DNA is TGTGCCAGCAGTGAATGGGACAGGGGGCTGGATACTGAAGCTTTCTTT. Its protein is CASSEWDRGLDTEAFF.

This clonotype was counted many times. The CDR3 DNA reads as TGTGCCAGCAGTTTATCCCTCCCGGGACAGGGGGCAAATGGCTACACCTTC. Encoded protein: CASSLSLPGQGANGYTF. The rearrangement links TRBV28 to TRBJ1-2; TRBD1 agrees at 12 bases. The V gene end was trimmed by 1 base and the J gene end by 6 bases; junction bases not matched to a gene: 9. The CDR3 is 17 amino acids. CDR1 MDHEN and CDR2 SYDVKM come from the germline V gene.

This clonotype has a count of ten or more. The chain couples TRBV6-2 or TRBV6-3 to TRBJ2-7; D gene uncertain. This CDR3 comprises 12 residues. Germline V lookup: CDR1 MNHEY, CDR2 SVGEGT. Trimming shortened V by 10 bases and J by 2 bases, and 12 bases separated the two germline ends. In nucleotides, the CDR3 is TGTGCCACCCTGAAGCCTCCCTACGAGCAGTACTTC. It codes for CATLKPPYEQYF.

With respect to this clonotype: The junction departs from the called germline gene at one end, perhaps through a read error. The rearrangement links TRBV19 to TRBJ1-5, with D maybe TRBD1 (6 bases). Germline loops: CDR1 LNHDA, CDR2 SQIVND (reference sequence). The CDR3 contains 15 residues. CDR3 sequence reads: CASSGQGLGNRPQHF. The CDR3 nucleotides are TGTGCCAGTAGTGGGCAGGGGTTGGGCAATCGGCCCCAGCATTTT.

This clonotype occurred many times. This chain joins TRBV4-1 and TRBJ1-1; tentative D call: TRBD1 (6 bases). V lost 0 bases and J 5 bases, leaving 19 bases between the germline ends. The germline V gene has CDR1 MGHRA and CDR2 YSYEKL. This CDR3 has 17 residues. CDR3 loop: CASSQDSAGAQITEAFF. The CDR3 nucleotides are TGCGCCAGCAGCCAAGATAGCGCAGGGGCCCAAATAACTGAAGCTTTCTTT.

The sample holds many counts of this clonotype. V gene TRBV28 combines with J gene TRBJ2-3, with 8 positions matching TRBD1. Germline V gives CDR1 MDHEN, CDR2 SYDVKM. The length of the CDR3 is 14 residues. Trimming at V came to 5 bases and at J to 8 bases, leaving 9 bases not matched to a gene. CDR3 bases: TGTGCCAGCAGTCTAGGACAGGGTCAGGGTACGCAGTATTTT. Translated, it gives CASSLGQGQGTQYF.

This clonotype was seen many times. This chain joins TRBV30 and TRBJ1-1; 9 bases are a match to TRBD1. The CDR3 sequence is 12 residues long. V gave up 2 bases and J gave up 7 bases; unmatched junction bases: 2. Germline lookup yields CDR1 GTSNPN and CDR2 SVGIG (reference sequence). The CDR3 spells CAWSRQGGEAFF. In DNA, the CDR3 is TGTGCCTGGAGTAGACAGGGGGGTGAAGCTTTCTTT.

This clonotype has a count of ten or more. The chain uses TRBV7-2 and TRBJ2-7; the match to TRBD2 covers 8 bases. This CDR3 is 13 amino acids long. Germline CDR1 is SGHTA and CDR2 is FQGNSA. With 5 bases clipped from V and 3 bases from J, the junction kept 3 bases outside the gene matches. The CDR3 loop is CASSNSGGYEQYF. The CDR3 nucleotides read TGTGCCAGCAGCAACAGCGGGGGCTACGAGCAGTACTTC.

In this sample, this clonotype turned up a few times. The junction differs from germline at one of its ends, possibly a read error. J is TRBJ2-1 and V is TRBV15, with 8 bases identical to TRBD2. CDR3 length equals 16 residues. The germline CDR1 and CDR2 sequences are LNHNV and YYDKDF (reference sequence). For the CDR3, the DNA is TGTGCCACCAGCGGTAGCGGGACGAGCTCCTACAATGAGCGGTTCTTC. Translating it yields CATSGSGTSSYNERFF.